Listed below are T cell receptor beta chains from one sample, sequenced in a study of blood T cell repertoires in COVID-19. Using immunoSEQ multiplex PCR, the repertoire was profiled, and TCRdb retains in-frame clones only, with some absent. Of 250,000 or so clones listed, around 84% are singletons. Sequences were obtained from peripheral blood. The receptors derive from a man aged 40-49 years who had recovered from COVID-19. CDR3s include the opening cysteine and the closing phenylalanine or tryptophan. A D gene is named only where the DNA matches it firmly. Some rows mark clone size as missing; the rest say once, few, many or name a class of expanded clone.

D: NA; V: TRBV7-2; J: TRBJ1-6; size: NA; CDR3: CASSLARSDSPLHF; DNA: TGTGCCAGCAGCTTAGCGCGGTCAGACTCACCCCTCCACTTT
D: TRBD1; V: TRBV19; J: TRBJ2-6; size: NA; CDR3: CASTGTGGPGANVLTF; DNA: TGTGCCAGTACCGGGACAGGGGGACCTGGGGCCAACGTCCTGACTTTC
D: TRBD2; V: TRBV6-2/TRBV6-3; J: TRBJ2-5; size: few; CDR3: CASSWTSGGAETQYF; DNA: TGTGCCAGCAGTTGGACTAGCGGGGGGGCGGAGACCCAGTACTTC
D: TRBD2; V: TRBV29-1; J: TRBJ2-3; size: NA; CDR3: CSAGEREFGTDTQYF; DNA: TGCAGCGCCGGTGAGCGGGAGTTTGGGACAGATACGCAGTATTTT
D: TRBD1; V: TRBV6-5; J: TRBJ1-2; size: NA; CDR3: CASTRQGANGYTF; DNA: TGTGCCAGCACAAGACAGGGGGCGAATGGCTACACCTTC
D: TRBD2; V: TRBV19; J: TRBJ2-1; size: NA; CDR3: CASSLERGGSYNEQFF; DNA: TGTGCCAGTAGTTTAGAGCGGGGGGGCTCCTACAATGAGCAGTTCTTC
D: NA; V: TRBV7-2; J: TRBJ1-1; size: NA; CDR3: CASSLVGGVPEAFF; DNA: TGTGCCAGCAGCTTAGTGGGAGGGGTTCCTGAAGCTTTCTTT
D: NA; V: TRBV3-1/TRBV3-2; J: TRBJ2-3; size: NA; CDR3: CASSLTNKAGLCPDTQYF; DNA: TGTGCCAGCAGCCTTACCAATAAGGCCGGGTTATGCCCAGATACGCAGTATTTT
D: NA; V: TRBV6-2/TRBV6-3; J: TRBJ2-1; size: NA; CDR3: CASRPLARTYNEQFF; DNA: TGTGCCAGCAGACCTTTAGCGCGGACCTACAATGAGCAGTTCTTC
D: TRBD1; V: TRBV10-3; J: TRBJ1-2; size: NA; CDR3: CAISGTGYGYTF; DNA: TGTGCCATCAGTGGGACAGGGTATGGCTACACCTTC
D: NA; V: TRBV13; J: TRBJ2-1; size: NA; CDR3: CASSSQRASSYNEQFF; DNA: TGTGCCAGCAGCTCGCAGCGGGCCAGCTCCTACAATGAGCAGTTCTTC
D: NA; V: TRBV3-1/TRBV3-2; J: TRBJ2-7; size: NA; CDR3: CASSPLQRGYPPTCSYEQYF; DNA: TGTGCCAGCAGCCCACTTCAGAGGGGGTACCCTCCTACCTGCTCCTACGAGCAGTACTTC
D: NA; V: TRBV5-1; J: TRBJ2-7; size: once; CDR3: CASSLVDPPGYEQYF; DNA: TGCGCCAGCAGCTTGGTCGATCCTCCGGGTTACGAGCAGTACTTC
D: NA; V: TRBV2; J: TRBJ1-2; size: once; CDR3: CASSTLDSNYGYTF; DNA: TGTGCCAGCAGTACACTGGACAGCAACTATGGCTACACCTTC
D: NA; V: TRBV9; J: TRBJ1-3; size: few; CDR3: CASSVVQGDTIYF; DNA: TGTGCCAGCAGCGTAGTACAGGGAGACACCATATATTTT
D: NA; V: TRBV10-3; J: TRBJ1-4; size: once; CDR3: CAISEFESGEKLFF; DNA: TGTGCCATCAGTGAGTTCGAATCAGGGGAAAAACTGTTTTTT
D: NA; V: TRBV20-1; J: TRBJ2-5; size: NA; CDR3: CSADSRETQYF; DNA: TGCAGTGCTGACAGTCGAGAGACCCAGTACTTC
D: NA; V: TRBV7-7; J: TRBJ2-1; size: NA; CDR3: CASSPGSGTNEQFF; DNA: TGTGCCAGCAGCCCCGGTAGCGGCACCAATGAGCAGTTCTTC
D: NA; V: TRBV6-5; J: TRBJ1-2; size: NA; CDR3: CASSNTEMGGYTF; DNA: TGTGCCAGCAGCAATACAGAGATGGGTGGCTACACCTTC
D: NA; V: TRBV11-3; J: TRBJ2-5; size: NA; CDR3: CASSLGLRETQYF; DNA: TGTGCCAGCAGCTTAGGATTGCGGGAGACCCAGTACTTC
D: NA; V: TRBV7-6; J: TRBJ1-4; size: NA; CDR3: CASSLTQLFNEKLFF; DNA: TGTGCCAGCAGCTTAACACAGCTGTTTAATGAAAAACTGTTTTTT
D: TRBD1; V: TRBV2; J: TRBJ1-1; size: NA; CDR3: CASSVQGFGTEAFF; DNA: TGTGCCAGCAGTGTACAGGGGTTCGGCACTGAAGCTTTCTTT
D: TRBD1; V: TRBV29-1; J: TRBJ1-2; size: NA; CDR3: CSVPTGVYGYTF; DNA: TGCAGCGTTCCCACAGGGGTCTATGGCTACACCTTC
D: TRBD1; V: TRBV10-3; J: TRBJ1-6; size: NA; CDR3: CAISEAGTGTNSPLHF; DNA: TGTGCCATCAGTGAGGCCGGGACAGGCACTAATTCACCCCTCCACTTT
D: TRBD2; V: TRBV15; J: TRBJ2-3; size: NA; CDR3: CATSRVLAGSTDTQYF; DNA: TGTGCCACCAGCAGAGTACTAGCGGGGAGCACAGATACGCAGTATTTT
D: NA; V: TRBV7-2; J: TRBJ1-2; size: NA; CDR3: CASSLRGGGATNLYGYTF; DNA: TGTGCCAGCAGTCTCCGAGGGGGAGGGGCCACCAACCTCTATGGCTACACCTTC
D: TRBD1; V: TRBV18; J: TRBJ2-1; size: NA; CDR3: CASSPDRDREQFF; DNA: TGTGCCAGCTCACCAGACCGGGACAGAGAGCAGTTCTTC
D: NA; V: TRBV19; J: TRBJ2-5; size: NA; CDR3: CASSIEWAAETQYF; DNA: TGTGCCAGTAGTATAGAGTGGGCAGCTGAGACCCAGTACTTC
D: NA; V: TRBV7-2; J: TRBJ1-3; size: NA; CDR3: CASSLVRGSFSGNTIYF; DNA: TGTGCCAGCAGCTTAGTGCGGGGTTCCTTCTCTGGAAACACCATATATTTT
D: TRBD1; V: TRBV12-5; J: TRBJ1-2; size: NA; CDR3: CASGLVGQADTF; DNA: TGTGCTAGTGGTTTGGTAGGACAGGCTGACACCTTC
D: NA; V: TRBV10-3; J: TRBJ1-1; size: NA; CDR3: CAISESVSDTEAFF; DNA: TGTGCCATCAGTGAGTCGGTTTCGGACACTGAAGCTTTCTTT
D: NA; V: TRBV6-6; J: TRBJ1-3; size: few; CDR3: CASSYSQASSGNTIYF; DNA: TGTGCCAGCAGTTACTCCCAGGCGAGCTCTGGAAACACCATATATTTT
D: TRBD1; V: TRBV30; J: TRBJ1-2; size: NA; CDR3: CAWSVRDRGGFGYTF; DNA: TGTGCCTGGAGTGTCCGGGACAGGGGGGGTTTTGGCTACACCTTC
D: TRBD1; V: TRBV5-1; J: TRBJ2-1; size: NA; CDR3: CASSTRGQGAISGGNEQFF; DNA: TGCGCCAGCAGCACCCGCGGACAGGGGGCGATTTCTGGTGGCAATGAGCAGTTCTTC
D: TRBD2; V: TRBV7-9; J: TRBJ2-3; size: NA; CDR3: CASSLAGGEGTQYF; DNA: TGTGCCAGCAGCTTGGCGGGGGGTGAAGGTACGCAGTATTTT
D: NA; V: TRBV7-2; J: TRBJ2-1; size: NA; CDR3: CASSYDRYQEQFF; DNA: TGTGCCAGCAGCTACGACAGGTATCAGGAGCAGTTCTTC
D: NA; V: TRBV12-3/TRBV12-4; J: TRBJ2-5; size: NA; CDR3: CASSPDRRETQYF; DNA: TGTGCCAGCAGCCCCGACAGGAGAGAGACCCAGTACTTC
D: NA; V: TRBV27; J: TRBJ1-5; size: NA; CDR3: CASGRPGRDNQPQHF; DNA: TGTGCCAGCGGGAGACCAGGGAGGGACAATCAGCCCCAGCATTTT
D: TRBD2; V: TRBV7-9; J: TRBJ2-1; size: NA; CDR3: CASSSRTSGRAGGEQFF; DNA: TGTGCCAGCAGCTCGCGGACTAGCGGGAGGGCCGGCGGTGAGCAGTTCTTC
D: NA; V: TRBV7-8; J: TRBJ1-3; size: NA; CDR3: CASSSRAGVGGANTIYF; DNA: TGTGCCAGCAGCTCTCGGGCCGGCGTGGGGGGGGCAAACACCATATATTTT
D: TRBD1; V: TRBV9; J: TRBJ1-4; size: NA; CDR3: CASSTGQGWSNEKLFF; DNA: TGTGCCAGCAGCACCGGACAGGGATGGTCTAATGAAAAACTGTTTTTT
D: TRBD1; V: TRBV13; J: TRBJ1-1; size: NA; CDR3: CASSLGQGTNTEAFF; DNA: TGTGCCAGCAGCCTCGGACAGGGGACGAACACTGAAGCTTTCTTT
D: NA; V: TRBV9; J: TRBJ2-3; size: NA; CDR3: CASSALDSTDTQYF; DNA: TGTGCCAGCAGCGCCCTAGATAGCACAGATACGCAGTATTTT
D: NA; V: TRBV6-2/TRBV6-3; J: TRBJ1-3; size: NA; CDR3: CASSAGLEGGNTIYF; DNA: TGTGCCAGCAGTGCGGGACTTGAGGGCGGAAACACCATATATTTT
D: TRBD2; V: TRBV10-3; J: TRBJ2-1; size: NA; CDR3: CAISEESGGAYNEQFF; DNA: TGTGCCATCAGTGAAGAAAGCGGGGGGGCCTACAATGAGCAGTTCTTC
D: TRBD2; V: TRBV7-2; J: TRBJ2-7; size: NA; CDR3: CASSLASGVSYEQYF; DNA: TGTGCCAGCAGCTTAGCAAGCGGGGTCTCCTACGAGCAGTACTTC
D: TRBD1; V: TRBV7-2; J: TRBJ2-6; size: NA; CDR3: CASSLQGAISGANVLTF; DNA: TGTGCCAGCAGCTTACAGGGGGCTATCTCTGGGGCCAACGTCCTGACTTTC